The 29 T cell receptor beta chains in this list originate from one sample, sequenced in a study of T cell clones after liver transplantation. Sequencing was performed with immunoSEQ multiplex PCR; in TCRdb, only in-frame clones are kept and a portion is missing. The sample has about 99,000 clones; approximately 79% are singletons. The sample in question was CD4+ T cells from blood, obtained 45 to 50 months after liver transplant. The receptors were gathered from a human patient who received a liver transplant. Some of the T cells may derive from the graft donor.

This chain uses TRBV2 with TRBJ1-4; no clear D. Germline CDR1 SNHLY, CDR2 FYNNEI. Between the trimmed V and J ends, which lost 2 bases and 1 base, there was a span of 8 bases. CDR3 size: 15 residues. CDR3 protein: CASSERQLTNEKLFF. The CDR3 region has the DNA TGTGCCAGCAGTGAAAGGCAGTTAACTAATGAAAAACTGTTTTTT.

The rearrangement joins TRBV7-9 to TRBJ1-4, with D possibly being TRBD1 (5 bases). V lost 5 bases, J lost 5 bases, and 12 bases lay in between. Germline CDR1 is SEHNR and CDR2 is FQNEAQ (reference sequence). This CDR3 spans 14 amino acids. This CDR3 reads CASSRGGGNEKLFF. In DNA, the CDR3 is TGTGCCAGCAGCCGAGGCGGGGGGAATGAAAAACTGTTTTTT.

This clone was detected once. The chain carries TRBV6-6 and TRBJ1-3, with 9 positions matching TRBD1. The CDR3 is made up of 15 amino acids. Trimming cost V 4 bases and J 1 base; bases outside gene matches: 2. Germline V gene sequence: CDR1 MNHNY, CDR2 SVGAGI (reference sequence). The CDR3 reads CASSLGQGSGNTIYF. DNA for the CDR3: TGTGCCAGCAGTTTGGGACAGGGATCTGGAAACACCATATATTTT.

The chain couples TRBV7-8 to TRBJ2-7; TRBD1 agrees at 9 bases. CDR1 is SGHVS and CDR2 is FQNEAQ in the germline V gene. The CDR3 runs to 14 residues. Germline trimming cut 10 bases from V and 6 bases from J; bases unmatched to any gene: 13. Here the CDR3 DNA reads TGTGCCACCAACCCGACAGGGGGTATCTCCGAGCAGTACTTC. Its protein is CATNPTGGISEQYF.

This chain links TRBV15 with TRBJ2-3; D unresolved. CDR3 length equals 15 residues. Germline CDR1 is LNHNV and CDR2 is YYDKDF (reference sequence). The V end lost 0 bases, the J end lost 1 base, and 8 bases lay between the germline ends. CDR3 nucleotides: TGTGCCACCAGCAGAGACACGCGCGGCACAGATACGCAGTATTTT. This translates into CATSRDTRGTDTQYF.

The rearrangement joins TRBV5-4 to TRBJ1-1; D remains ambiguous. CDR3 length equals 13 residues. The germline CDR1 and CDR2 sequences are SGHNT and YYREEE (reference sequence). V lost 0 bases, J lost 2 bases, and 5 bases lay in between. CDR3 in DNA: TGTGCCAGCAGCTTGGGATTAAACACTGAAGCTTTCTTT. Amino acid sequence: CASSLGLNTEAFF.

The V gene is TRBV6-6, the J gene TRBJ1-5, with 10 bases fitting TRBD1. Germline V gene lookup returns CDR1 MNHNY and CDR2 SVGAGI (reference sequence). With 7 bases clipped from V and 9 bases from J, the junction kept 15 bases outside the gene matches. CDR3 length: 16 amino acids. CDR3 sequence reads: CASTETPGQGIPPQHF. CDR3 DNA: TGTGCCAGCACCGAAACACCGGGACAGGGGATTCCGCCCCAGCATTTT.

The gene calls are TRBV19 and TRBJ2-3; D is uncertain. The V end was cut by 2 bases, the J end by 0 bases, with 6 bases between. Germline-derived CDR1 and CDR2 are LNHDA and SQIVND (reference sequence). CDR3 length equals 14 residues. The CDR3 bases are TGTGCCAGTAGTATAACCCCTAGCACAGATACGCAGTATTTT. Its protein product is CASSITPSTDTQYF. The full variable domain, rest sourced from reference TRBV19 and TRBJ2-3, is DGGITQSPKYLFRKEGQNVTLSCEQNLNHDAMYWYRQDPGQGLRLIYYSQIVNDFQKGDIAEGYSVSREKKESFPLTVTSAQKNPTAFYLCASSITPSTDTQYFGPGTRLTVL.

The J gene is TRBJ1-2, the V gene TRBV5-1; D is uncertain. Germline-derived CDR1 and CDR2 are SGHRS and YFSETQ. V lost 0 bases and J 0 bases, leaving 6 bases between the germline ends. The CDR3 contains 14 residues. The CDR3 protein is CASSLAVSNYGYTF. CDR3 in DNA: TGCGCCAGCAGCTTGGCCGTATCTAACTATGGCTACACCTTC.

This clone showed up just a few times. This chain's CDR3 is CASSYWRQGATGELFF. The CDR3 region has the DNA TGTGCCAGCAGTTACTGGCGACAGGGGGCGACCGGGGAGCTGTTTTTT. The chain is built from TRBV6-5 and TRBJ2-2, with 10 bases matching TRBD1. The CDR3 covers 16 residues. Germline trimming cut 1 base from V and 5 bases from J; bases unmatched to any gene: 4. CDR1 is MNHEY and CDR2 is SVGAGI in the germline V gene.

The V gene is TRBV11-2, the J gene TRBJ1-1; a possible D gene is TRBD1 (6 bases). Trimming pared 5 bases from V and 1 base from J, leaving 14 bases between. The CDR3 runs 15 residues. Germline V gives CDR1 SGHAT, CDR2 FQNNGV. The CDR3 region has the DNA TGTGCCAGCAGCCCCGGACAGCCCTCGAACACTGAAGCTTTCTTT. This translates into CASSPGQPSNTEAFF.

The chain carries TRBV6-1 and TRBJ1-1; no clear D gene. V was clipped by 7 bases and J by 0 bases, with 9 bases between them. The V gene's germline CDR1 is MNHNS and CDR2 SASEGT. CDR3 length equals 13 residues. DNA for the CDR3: TGTGCCAGCAATCACGGGATGAACACTGAAGCTTTCTTT. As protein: CASNHGMNTEAFF.

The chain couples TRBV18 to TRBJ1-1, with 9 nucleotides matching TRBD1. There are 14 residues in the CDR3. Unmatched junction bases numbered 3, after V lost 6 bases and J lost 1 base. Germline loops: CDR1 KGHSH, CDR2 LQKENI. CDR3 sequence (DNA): TGTGCCAGCTCGCCGGACAGGGGGAACACTGAAGCTTTCTTT. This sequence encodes CASSPDRGNTEAFF.

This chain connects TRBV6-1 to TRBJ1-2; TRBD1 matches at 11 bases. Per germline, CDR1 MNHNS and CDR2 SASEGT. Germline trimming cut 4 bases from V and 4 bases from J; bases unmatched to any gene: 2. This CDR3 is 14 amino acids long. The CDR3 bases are TGTGCCAGCAGTGGGACAGGGGGCCTCTATGGCTACACCTTC. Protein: CASSGTGGLYGYTF.

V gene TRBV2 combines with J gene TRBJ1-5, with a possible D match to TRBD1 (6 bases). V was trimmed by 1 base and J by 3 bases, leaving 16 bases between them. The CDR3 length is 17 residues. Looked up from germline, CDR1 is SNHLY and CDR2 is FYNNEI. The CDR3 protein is CASSEVAGVSDNQPQHF. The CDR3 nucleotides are TGTGCCAGCAGTGAAGTTGCAGGGGTTAGCGACAATCAGCCCCAGCATTTT.

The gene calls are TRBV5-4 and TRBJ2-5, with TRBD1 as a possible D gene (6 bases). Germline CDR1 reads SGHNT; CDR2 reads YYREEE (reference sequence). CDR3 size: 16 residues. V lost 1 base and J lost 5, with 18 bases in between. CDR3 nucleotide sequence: TGTGCCAGCAGCTTGAGACAGGCCCCTCTAGGGGAGACCCAGTACTTC. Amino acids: CASSLRQAPLGETQYF.

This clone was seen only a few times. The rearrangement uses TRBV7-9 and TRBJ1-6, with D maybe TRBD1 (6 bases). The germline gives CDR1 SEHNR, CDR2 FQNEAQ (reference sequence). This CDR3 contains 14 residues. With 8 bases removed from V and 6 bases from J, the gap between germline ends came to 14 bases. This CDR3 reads CASGKQGANSPLHF. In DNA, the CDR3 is TGTGCCAGCGGAAAACAGGGAGCTAATTCACCCCTCCACTTT.

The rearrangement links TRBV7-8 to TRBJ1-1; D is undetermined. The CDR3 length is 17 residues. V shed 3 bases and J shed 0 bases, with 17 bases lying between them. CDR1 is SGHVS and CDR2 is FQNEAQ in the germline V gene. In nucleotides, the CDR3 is TGTGCCAGCAGCTTCGGGCTGTGGATTTCTATGAACACTGAAGCTTTCTTT. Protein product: CASSFGLWISMNTEAFF.

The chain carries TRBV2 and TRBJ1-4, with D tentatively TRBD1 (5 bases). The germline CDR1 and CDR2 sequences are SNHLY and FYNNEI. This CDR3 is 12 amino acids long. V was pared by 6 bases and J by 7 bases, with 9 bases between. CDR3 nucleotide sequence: TGTGCCAGCAGGGGACTAGTTGAAAAACTGTTTTTT. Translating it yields CASRGLVEKLFF.

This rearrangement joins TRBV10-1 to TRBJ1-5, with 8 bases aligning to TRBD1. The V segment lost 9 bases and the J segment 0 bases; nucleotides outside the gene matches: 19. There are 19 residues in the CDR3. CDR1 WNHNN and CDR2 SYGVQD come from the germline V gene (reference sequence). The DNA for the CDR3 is TGCGCCAGTCGGGGTAATACAGGGGGGCCACTGTGTAGCAATCAGCCCCAGCATTTT. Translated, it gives CASRGNTGGPLCSNQPQHF.

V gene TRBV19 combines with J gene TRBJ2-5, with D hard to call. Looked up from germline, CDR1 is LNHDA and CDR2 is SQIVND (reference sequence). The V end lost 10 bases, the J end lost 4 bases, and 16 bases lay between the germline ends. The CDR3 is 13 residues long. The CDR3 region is CAIMSASGETQYF. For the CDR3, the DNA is TGTGCCATTATGTCAGCTAGTGGAGAGACCCAGTACTTC.

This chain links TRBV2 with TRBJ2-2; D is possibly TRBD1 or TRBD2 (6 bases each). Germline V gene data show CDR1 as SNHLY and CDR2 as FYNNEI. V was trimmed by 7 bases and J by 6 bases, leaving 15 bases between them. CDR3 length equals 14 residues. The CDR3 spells CASTFRGEAGELFF. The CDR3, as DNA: TGTGCCAGCACCTTTAGGGGGGAGGCCGGGGAGCTGTTTTTT.

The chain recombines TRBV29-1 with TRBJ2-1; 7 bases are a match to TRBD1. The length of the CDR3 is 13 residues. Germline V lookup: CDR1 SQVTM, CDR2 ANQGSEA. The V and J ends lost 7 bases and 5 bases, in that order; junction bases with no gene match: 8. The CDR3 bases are TGCAGCGCTTGGACAGGACGAAACAATGAGCAGTTCTTC. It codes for CSAWTGRNNEQFF.

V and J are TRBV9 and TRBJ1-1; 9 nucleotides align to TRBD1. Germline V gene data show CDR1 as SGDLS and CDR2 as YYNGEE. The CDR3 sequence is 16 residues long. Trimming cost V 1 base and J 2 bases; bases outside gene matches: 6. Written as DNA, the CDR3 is TGTGCCAGCAGCGTATTCGGGACAGGGACCAACACTGAAGCTTTCTTT. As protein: CASSVFGTGTNTEAFF.

CDR3 coding DNA: TGTGCCAGTAGTGACCCGGGACAAGGCACAGATACGCAGTATTTT. Amino acids: CASSDPGQGTDTQYF. This chain connects TRBV19 to TRBJ2-3; D may be TRBD1 (6 bases). The CDR3 consists of 15 residues. The germline gives CDR1 LNHDA, CDR2 SQIVND (reference sequence). Trimming shortened V by 5 bases and J by 1 base, and 13 bases separated the two germline ends.

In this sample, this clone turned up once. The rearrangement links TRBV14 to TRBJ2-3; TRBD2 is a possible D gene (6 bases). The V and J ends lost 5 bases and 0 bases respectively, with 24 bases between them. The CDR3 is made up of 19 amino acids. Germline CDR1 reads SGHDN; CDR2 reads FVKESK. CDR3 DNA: TGTGCCAGCAGCGCGCTTGGGGAGGAAGGCGGACTTAGCACAGATACGCAGTATTTT. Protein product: CASSALGEEGGLSTDTQYF.

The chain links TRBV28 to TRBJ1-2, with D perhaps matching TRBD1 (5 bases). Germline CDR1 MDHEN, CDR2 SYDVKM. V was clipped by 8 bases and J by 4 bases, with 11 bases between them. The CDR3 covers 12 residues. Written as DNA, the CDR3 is TGTGCCAGCGGGGGGTATAGCTATGGCTACACCTTC. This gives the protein CASGGYSYGYTF.

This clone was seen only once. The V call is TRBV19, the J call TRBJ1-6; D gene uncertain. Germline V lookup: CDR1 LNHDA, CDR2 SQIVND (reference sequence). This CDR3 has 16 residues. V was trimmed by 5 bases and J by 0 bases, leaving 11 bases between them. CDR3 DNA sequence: TGTGCCAGTAGTCCCAGAACTATCTCCTATAATTCACCCCTCCACTTT. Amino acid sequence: CASSPRTISYNSPLHF.

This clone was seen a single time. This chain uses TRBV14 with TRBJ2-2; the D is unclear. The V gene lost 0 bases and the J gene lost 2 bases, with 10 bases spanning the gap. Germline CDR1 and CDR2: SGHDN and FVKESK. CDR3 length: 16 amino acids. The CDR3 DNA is TGTGCCAGCAGCCAAGATGGCAGAATAAACACCGGGGAGCTGTTTTTT. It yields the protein CASSQDGRINTGELFF.